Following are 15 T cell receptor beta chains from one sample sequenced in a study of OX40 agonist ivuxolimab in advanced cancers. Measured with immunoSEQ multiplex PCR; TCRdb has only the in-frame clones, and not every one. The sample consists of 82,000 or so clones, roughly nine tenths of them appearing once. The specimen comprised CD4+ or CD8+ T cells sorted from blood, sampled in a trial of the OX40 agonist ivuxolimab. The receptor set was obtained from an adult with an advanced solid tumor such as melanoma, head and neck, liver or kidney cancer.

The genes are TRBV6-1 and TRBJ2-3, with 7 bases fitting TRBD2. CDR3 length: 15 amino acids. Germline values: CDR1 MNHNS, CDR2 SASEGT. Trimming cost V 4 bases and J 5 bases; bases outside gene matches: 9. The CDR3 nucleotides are TGTGCCAGCAGTGTCTTGGCGGGAGCAGGAGATACGCAGTATTTT. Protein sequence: CASSVLAGAGDTQYF.

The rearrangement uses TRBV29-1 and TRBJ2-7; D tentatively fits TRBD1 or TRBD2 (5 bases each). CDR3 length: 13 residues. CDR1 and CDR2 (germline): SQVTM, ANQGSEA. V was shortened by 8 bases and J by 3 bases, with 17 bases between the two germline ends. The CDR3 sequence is CSPWAGTFYEQYF. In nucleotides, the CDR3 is TGCAGCCCATGGGCCGGGACGTTCTACGAGCAGTACTTC.

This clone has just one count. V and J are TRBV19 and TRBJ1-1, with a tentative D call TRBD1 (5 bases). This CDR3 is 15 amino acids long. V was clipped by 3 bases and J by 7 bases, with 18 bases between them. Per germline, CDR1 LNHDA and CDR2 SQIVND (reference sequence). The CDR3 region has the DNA TGTGCCAGTAGTATCATTATGGACAAGGTTAATGAAGCTTTCTTT. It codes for CASSIIMDKVNEAFF.

The CDR3 reads CASSSTTRSNEQFF. The CDR3 region has the DNA TGTGCCAGCAGCTCTACGACCAGATCCAATGAGCAGTTCTTC. The chain combines TRBV7-2 with TRBJ2-1; D unresolved. V gave up 4 bases and J gave up 6 bases, with 13 bases separating them. The CDR3 has 14 amino acids. Looked up from germline, CDR1 is SGHTA and CDR2 is FQGNSA.

Here the CDR3 reads CASSYLRGSYEQYF. As DNA, the CDR3 is TGTGCCAGCAGTTACTTGCGGGGCTCCTACGAGCAGTACTTC. The J gene is TRBJ2-7, the V gene TRBV6-5, with a tentative D call TRBD2 (6 bases). The CDR3 has 14 amino acids. V lost 1 base, J lost 0 bases, and 7 bases lay in between. Per the germline V gene, CDR1 is MNHEY and CDR2 is SVGAGI.

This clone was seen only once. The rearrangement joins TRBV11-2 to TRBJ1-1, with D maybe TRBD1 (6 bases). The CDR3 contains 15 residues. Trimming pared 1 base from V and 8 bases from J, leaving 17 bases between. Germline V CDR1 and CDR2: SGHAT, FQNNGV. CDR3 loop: CASSLVIFGGSEAFF. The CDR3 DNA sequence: TGTGCCAGCAGCTTAGTAATCTTTGGGGGCAGCGAAGCTTTCTTT.

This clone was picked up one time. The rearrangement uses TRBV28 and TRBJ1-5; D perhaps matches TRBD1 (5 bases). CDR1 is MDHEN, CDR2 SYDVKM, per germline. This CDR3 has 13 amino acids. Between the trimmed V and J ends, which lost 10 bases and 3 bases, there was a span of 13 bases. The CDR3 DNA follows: TGTGCCACCTCCCAGGGTTTCAATCAGCCCCAGCATTTT. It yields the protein CATSQGFNQPQHF.

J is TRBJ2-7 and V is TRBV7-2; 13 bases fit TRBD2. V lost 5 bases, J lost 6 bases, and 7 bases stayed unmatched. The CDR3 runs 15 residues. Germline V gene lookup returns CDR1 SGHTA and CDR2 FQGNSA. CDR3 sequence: CASSLGLAGAGEQYF. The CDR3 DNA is TGTGCCAGCAGCCTCGGACTAGCGGGAGCGGGCGAGCAGTACTTC.

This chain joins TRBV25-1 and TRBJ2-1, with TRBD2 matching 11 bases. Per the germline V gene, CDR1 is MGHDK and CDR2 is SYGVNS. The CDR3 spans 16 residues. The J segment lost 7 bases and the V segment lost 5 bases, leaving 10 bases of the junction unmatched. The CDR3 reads CASSQTSGTWGNEQFF. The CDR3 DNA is TGTGCCAGCAGTCAGACTAGCGGGACCTGGGGGAATGAGCAGTTCTTC. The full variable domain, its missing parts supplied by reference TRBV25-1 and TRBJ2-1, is EADIYQTPRYLVIGTGKKITLECSQTMGHDKMYWYQQDPGMELHLIHYSYGVNSTEKGDLSSESTVSRIRTEHFPLTLESARPSHTSQYLCASSQTSGTWGNEQFFGPGTRLTVL.

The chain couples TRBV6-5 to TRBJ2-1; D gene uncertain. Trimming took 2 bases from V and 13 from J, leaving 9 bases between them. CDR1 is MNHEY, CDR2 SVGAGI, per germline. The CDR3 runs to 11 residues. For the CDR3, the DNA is TGTGCCAGCAGTTACATGGGTGGCCAGTTCTTC. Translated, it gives CASSYMGGQFF.

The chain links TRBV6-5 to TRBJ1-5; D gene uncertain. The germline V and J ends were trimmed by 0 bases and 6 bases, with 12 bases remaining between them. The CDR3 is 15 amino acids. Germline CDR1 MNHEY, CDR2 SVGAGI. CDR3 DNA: TGTGCCAGCAGTTACTCGAAGGGAAGTACTCAGCCCCAGCATTTT. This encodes CASSYSKGSTQPQHF.

Here the CDR3 reads CAYGGMTGQGSFGELFF. The CDR3 region has the DNA TGTGCCTACGGGGGGATGACGGGACAGGGGTCTTTCGGGGAGCTGTTTTTT. This chain links TRBV7-8 with TRBJ2-2; TRBD1 aligns across 10 bases. Germline V gives CDR1 SGHVS, CDR2 FQNEAQ. This CDR3 is 17 amino acids long. After removal of 11 bases from V and 7 bases from J, the junction contained 19 bases not matched to a gene.

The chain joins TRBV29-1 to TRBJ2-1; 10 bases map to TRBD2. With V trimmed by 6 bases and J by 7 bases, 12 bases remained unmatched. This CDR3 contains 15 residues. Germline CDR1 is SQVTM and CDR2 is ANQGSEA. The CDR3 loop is CSVRGGLAGDNEQFF. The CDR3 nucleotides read TGCAGCGTCCGGGGGGGTCTAGCGGGAGATAATGAGCAGTTCTTC.

The CDR3, as DNA: TGTGCCAGCAGTGAAGCGAACAGGGGGCCATATCAGCCCCAGCATTTT. Encoded protein: CASSEANRGPYQPQHF. V is TRBV6-1 and J is TRBJ1-5, with 9 bases that match TRBD1. CDR3 size: 16 residues. CDR1 and CDR2 (germline): MNHNS, SASEGT. After removal of 0 bases from V and 5 bases from J, the junction contained 5 bases not matched to a gene.

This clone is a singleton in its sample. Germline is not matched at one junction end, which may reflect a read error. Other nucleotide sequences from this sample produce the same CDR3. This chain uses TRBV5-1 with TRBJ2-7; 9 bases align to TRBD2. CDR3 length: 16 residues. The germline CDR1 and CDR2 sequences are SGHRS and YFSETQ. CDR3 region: CASSSQTSGGPPGQYF. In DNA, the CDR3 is TGCGCCAGCAGCTCGCAGACTAGCGGAGGGCCGCCAGGGCAGTACTTT.